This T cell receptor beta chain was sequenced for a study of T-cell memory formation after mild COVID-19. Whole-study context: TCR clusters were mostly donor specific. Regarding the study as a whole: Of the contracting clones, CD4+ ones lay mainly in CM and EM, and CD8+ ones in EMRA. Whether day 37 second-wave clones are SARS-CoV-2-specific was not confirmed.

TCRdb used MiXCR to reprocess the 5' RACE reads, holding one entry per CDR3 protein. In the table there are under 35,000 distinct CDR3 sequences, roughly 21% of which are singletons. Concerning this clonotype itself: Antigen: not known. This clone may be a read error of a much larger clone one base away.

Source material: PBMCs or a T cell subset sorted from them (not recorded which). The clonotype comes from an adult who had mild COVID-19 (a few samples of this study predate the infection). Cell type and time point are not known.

CDR3 sequence reads: CSVGPTWRYNEQFF. CDR3 in DNA: TGCAGCGTTGGGCCTACATGGAGATACAATGAGCAGTTCTTC. This chain joins TRBV29-1 and TRBJ2-1, with unresolved D. CDR1 is SQVTM and CDR2 is ANQGSEA in the germline V gene. CDR3 length: 14 residues. V was pared by 4 bases and J by 4 bases, with 14 bases between.